This T cell receptor beta chain stems from a study of OX40 agonist ivuxolimab in advanced cancers. Clones were sequenced by immunoSEQ multiplex PCR, and TCRdb holds only the in-frame ones, with some missing. The sample holds about 76,000 clones; over 75% are singletons and the top ten take 0.5% to 0.7%. This CDR3 contains 17 residues. Trimming stripped 4 bases from V and 7 bases from J, with 20 bases between. The germline V gene has CDR1 LNHDA and CDR2 SQIVND (reference sequence). Turning to this clone: Its specificity is not known.

Regarding the study as a whole: Among the least clonally expanded were partial responders at 0.1-3.0 mg/kg.

The sequences come from CD4+ or CD8+ T cells sorted from blood, collected in a trial of the OX40 agonist ivuxolimab. V gene TRBV19 combines with J gene TRBJ1-6; D gene ambiguous. The receptor was isolated from an adult with an advanced solid tumor such as melanoma, head and neck, liver or kidney cancer. The CDR3 protein is CASSSPGSSDLNSPLHF. The CDR3 DNA follows: TGTGCCAGTAGTAGCCCCGGTTCCAGTGATCTCAATTCACCCCTCCACTTT.